This TCR beta chain is from a study of regulatory T cells in long-lasting Graves disease. The study, taken as a whole, reports: Persistent Graves' patients showed less TCR diversity than newly diagnosed patients showed.

Remarks on this clonotype: The target antigen is unknown.

Regarding time point: persistent/refractory GD, antithyroid drugs over 5 years with positive TRAb. Generation of the TCR library employed RNA extracted from PBMCs. In each case, Graves' disease was diagnosed per American Thyroid Association guidelines. HTBI primers from iRepertoire and Arm-PCR of CDR3 regions yielded the TCR beta libraries. Original processing methods: Identified segments across samples numbered roughly 60 TRBV and about 15 TRBJ. MiXCR, applied by TCRdb to the multiplex PCR reads, yields one record per CDR3 protein. TCRdb's processing, not the study's, gives the V and J calls here. The repertoire has 600,000 to 800,000 distinct CDR3 sequences, 30% of them found once; the top ten carry 35% to 55%. This clonotype was sampled from a female donor with Graves disease. This sample comprised peripheral blood mononuclear cells (PBMCs), obtained when the disease was refractory, from a patient treated with antithyroid drugs.

In DNA form, the CDR3 reads TGCGCCAGCAGCTCTGGCCCTGGACTAGCGGTATCCTACGAGCAGTACTTC. Residues: CASSSGPGLAVSYEQYF. The chain recombines TRBV5-1 with TRBJ2-7; TRBD2 matches at 10 bases. The V and J ends lost 3 bases and 1 base, in that order; junction bases with no gene match: 10. CDR1 is SGHRS, CDR2 YFSETQ, per germline. The CDR3 length is 17 residues.